The rows below give T cell receptor beta chains drawn from one sample of a study of neurological immune-mediated disorders. TCRdb independently ran MiXCR on the 5' RACE reads; one entry per CDR3 protein. The sample has some 28,000 distinct CDR3 sequences; around 21% are singletons. Sequenced material: CD4+ T cells from blood. All receptors come from a man aged 50-59 years with HTLV-1-associated myelopathy (HAM/TSP). Both conserved end residues are part of each CDR3. The D gene is left open where the match is weak.

J gene: TRBJ2-7
CDR3 length: 15
D gene: NA
V gene: TRBV12-3/TRBV12-4
CDR3 protein: CASSSRGHRSYEQYF

J gene: TRBJ2-3
CDR3 length: 16
D gene: NA
V gene: TRBV5-1
CDR3 protein: CASSLARGAPRDTQYF

J gene: TRBJ2-7
CDR3 length: 15
D gene: TRBD1
V gene: TRBV7-2
CDR3 protein: CASSLFGQGLSEQYF

J gene: TRBJ2-1
CDR3 length: 13
D gene: NA
V gene: TRBV7-2
CDR3 protein: CASSFTPGNEQFF

J gene: TRBJ2-3
CDR3 length: 14
D gene: NA
V gene: TRBV7-2
CDR3 protein: CASSLGRHTDTQYF

J gene: TRBJ1-2
CDR3 length: 17
D gene: NA
V gene: TRBV7-9
CDR3 protein: CARDDLGRLPANYGYTF

J gene: TRBJ1-1
CDR3 length: 14
D gene: TRBD1
V gene: TRBV10-3
CDR3 protein: CAIATRAGGTEAFF

J gene: TRBJ2-5
CDR3 length: 15
D gene: TRBD1
V gene: TRBV20-1
CDR3 protein: CSARDRVISQETQYF

J gene: TRBJ1-4
CDR3 length: 13
D gene: TRBD1
V gene: TRBV20-1
CDR3 protein: CSVFGQGGEKLFF

J gene: TRBJ1-1
CDR3 length: 16
D gene: TRBD1
V gene: TRBV5-6
CDR3 protein: CASSTDRGNYNAEAFF

J gene: TRBJ2-7
CDR3 length: 14
D gene: NA
V gene: TRBV20-1
CDR3 protein: CSATPGRDGYEQYF

J gene: TRBJ1-5
CDR3 length: 15
D gene: TRBD1
V gene: TRBV6-5
CDR3 protein: CASRRTGGGNQPQHF

J gene: TRBJ2-6
CDR3 length: 19
D gene: NA
V gene: TRBV7-6
CDR3 protein: CASSPPREVGVFGANVLTF

J gene: TRBJ2-2
CDR3 length: 13
D gene: NA
V gene: TRBV3-1
CDR3 protein: CASSQTGIGELFF

J gene: TRBJ2-1
CDR3 length: 16
D gene: TRBD2
V gene: TRBV5-6
CDR3 protein: CASSLGLAGVSNEQFF

J gene: TRBJ2-1
CDR3 length: 16
D gene: TRBD2
V gene: TRBV12-3/TRBV12-4
CDR3 protein: CASSLAHGGTHNEQFF

J gene: TRBJ2-7
CDR3 length: 17
D gene: TRBD1
V gene: TRBV12-3/TRBV12-4
CDR3 protein: CASRFGSSGQGAYEQYF

J gene: TRBJ2-2
CDR3 length: 16
D gene: NA
V gene: TRBV21-1
CDR3 protein: CASSKFSKGRIGELFF

J gene: TRBJ1-1
CDR3 length: 17
D gene: NA
V gene: TRBV6-5
CDR3 protein: CASSYSRTPNMNTEAFF

J gene: TRBJ2-2
CDR3 length: 13
D gene: TRBD2
V gene: TRBV29-1
CDR3 protein: CSAGGSGTGELFF

J gene: TRBJ1-3
CDR3 length: 15
D gene: NA
V gene: TRBV7-8
CDR3 protein: CASSLGTASGNTIYF

J gene: TRBJ1-2
CDR3 length: 14
D gene: NA
V gene: TRBV12-3/TRBV12-4
CDR3 protein: CASSFGGVGYGYTF

J gene: TRBJ2-3
CDR3 length: 16
D gene: TRBD2
V gene: TRBV2
CDR3 protein: CASTGALAGATDTQYF

J gene: TRBJ2-2
CDR3 length: 12
D gene: NA
V gene: TRBV7-2
CDR3 protein: CASSPLAGELFF

J gene: TRBJ1-1
CDR3 length: 13
D gene: NA
V gene: TRBV15
CDR3 protein: CATSRGGVTEAFF

J gene: TRBJ1-4
CDR3 length: 15
D gene: TRBD1
V gene: TRBV7-2
CDR3 protein: CASSSRQGIGEKLFF

J gene: TRBJ1-2
CDR3 length: 13
D gene: TRBD1
V gene: TRBV5-1
CDR3 protein: CASSLRDRTGYTF

J gene: TRBJ2-7
CDR3 length: 16
D gene: TRBD1
V gene: TRBV5-5
CDR3 protein: CASSLAPGQGNYEQYF

J gene: TRBJ1-2
CDR3 length: 12
D gene: NA
V gene: TRBV3-1
CDR3 protein: CATQGRNYGYTF

J gene: TRBJ1-6
CDR3 length: 14
D gene: NA
V gene: TRBV20-1
CDR3 protein: CSAGGWGDNSPLHF

J gene: TRBJ1-1
CDR3 length: 13
D gene: NA
V gene: TRBV9
CDR3 protein: CASSVNWNTEAFF

J gene: TRBJ1-1
CDR3 length: 14
D gene: NA
V gene: TRBV12-3/TRBV12-4
CDR3 protein: CASSSQGRNTEAFF

J gene: TRBJ1-1
CDR3 length: 16
D gene: TRBD1
V gene: TRBV7-8
CDR3 protein: CASSLADRGLGTEAFF

J gene: TRBJ1-1
CDR3 length: 15
D gene: TRBD1
V gene: TRBV29-1
CDR3 protein: CSVVGLDRGYTEAFF

J gene: TRBJ1-5
CDR3 length: 15
D gene: NA
V gene: TRBV19
CDR3 protein: CASSTGTASNQPQHF

J gene: TRBJ2-3
CDR3 length: 15
D gene: TRBD2
V gene: TRBV10-3
CDR3 protein: CAISESTREGDTQYF

J gene: TRBJ2-2
CDR3 length: 14
D gene: NA
V gene: TRBV14
CDR3 protein: CASSGTVNTGELFF

J gene: TRBJ1-1
CDR3 length: 13
D gene: NA
V gene: TRBV20-1
CDR3 protein: CSPTTVMNTEAFF

J gene: TRBJ1-6
CDR3 length: 12
D gene: NA
V gene: TRBV5-1
CDR3 protein: CASSEGNSPLHF

J gene: TRBJ1-2
CDR3 length: 13
D gene: NA
V gene: TRBV20-1
CDR3 protein: CSARDGGWHGYTF

J gene: TRBJ1-1
CDR3 length: 13
D gene: TRBD1
V gene: TRBV18
CDR3 protein: CASSTQGGSEAFF

J gene: TRBJ2-1
CDR3 length: 14
D gene: NA
V gene: TRBV5-1
CDR3 protein: CASSLEGRKNEQFF

J gene: TRBJ2-3
CDR3 length: 15
D gene: TRBD2
V gene: TRBV20-1
CDR3 protein: CSARASGRGTDTQYF

J gene: TRBJ1-3
CDR3 length: 14
D gene: NA
V gene: TRBV16
CDR3 protein: CASSQSQGRNTIYF

J gene: TRBJ1-1
CDR3 length: 15
D gene: NA
V gene: TRBV5-1
CDR3 protein: CASSLSGQRDTEAFF

J gene: TRBJ2-2
CDR3 length: 17
D gene: NA
V gene: TRBV3-1
CDR3 protein: CASSGGPLAFGTGELFF

J gene: TRBJ2-2
CDR3 length: 18
D gene: NA
V gene: TRBV20-1
CDR3 protein: CSATKNSRGILNTGELFF

J gene: TRBJ1-4
CDR3 length: 13
D gene: NA
V gene: TRBV11-2
CDR3 protein: CASSLDPREKLFF

J gene: TRBJ2-6
CDR3 length: 14
D gene: NA
V gene: TRBV5-1
CDR3 protein: CASSSPTGANVLTF

J gene: TRBJ1-1
CDR3 length: 12
D gene: NA
V gene: TRBV20-1
CDR3 protein: CSAPWGGTEAFF

J gene: TRBJ2-1
CDR3 length: 17
D gene: TRBD2
V gene: TRBV12-3/TRBV12-4
CDR3 protein: CASSLAPGAGGIDEQFF

J gene: TRBJ2-7
CDR3 length: 15
D gene: TRBD2
V gene: TRBV6-2/TRBV6-3
CDR3 protein: CASSYSGLADYEQYF

J gene: TRBJ1-2
CDR3 length: 15
D gene: TRBD1
V gene: TRBV5-1
CDR3 protein: CASRALRDSNYGYTF